This TCR beta chain stems from a study of blood T cell repertoires in COVID-19. Study in general: COVID-19 samples, acute and convalescent, were from the United States, Italy and Spain.

Original analysis: By means of reference gene primer amplification, nucleated cell counts were estimated. Method: immunoSEQ multiplex PCR; TCRdb's copy keeps in-frame clones and lacks some. The V and J calls and clone size come from that table; D and trimming were worked out from the DNA. The sample carries a few hundred thousand clones, 85% recorded once. This CDR3 is 17 amino acids long. Germline loops: CDR1 WNHNN, CDR2 SYGVQD (reference sequence). V was clipped by 4 bases and J by 5 bases; unmatched bases: 8. This TCR was sampled from a woman aged 18-29 years with acute or convalescent COVID-19. The sample taken for sequencing was peripheral blood. This sequence joins TRBV10-1 and TRBJ2-5; 15 nucleotides line up with TRBD2. The CDR3 is CASSGLPGTSGRETQYF. DNA of the CDR3: TGCGCCAGCAGTGGGTTACCCGGGACTAGCGGGAGGGAGACCCAGTACTTC.